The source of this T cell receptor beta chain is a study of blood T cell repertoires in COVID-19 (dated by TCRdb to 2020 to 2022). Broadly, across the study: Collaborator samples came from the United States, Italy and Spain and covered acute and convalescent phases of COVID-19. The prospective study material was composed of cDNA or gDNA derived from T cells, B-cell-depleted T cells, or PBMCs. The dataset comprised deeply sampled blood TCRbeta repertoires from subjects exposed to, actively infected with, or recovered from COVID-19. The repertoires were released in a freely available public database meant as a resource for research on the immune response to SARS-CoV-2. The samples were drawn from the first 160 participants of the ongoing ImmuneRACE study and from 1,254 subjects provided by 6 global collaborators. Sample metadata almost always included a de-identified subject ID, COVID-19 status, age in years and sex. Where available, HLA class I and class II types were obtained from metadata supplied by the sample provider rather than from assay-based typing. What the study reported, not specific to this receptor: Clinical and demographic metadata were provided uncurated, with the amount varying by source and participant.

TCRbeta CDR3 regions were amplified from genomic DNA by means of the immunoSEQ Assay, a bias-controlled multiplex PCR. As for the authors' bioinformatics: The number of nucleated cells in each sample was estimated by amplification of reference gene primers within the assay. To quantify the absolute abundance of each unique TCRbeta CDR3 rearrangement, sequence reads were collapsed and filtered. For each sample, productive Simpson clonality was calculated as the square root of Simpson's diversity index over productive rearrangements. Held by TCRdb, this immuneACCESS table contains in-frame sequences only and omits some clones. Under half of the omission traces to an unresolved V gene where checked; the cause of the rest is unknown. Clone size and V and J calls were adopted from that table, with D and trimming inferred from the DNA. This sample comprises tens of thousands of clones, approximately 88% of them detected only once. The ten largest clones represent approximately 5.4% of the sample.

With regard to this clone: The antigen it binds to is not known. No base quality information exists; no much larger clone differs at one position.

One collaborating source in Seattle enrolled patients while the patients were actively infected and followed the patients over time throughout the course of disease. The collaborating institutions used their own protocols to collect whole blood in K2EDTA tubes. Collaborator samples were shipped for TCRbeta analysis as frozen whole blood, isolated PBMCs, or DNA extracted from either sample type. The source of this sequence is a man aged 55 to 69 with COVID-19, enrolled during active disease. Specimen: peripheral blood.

CDR3 sequence: CASSQLAGGTQYF. The DNA is TGCGCCAGCAGCCAGTTAGCGGGCGGAACGCAGTATTTT. The sequence is built from TRBV4-1 and TRBJ2-3; 7 bases in the middle match TRBD2. Sequences MGHRA (CDR1) and YSYEKL (CDR2) are obtained from the germline V gene. From its cysteine to its phenylalanine, the CDR3 spans 13 amino acids. Just CDR3 DNA is preserved here, 39 bases in frame from base 1. Trimming takes 3 bases off V and 9 bases off J; junction bases not matched to a gene: 6.